These 32 T cell receptor beta chains were sequenced from one sample in a study of shared T cell receptors in the human thymus. TCRdb's table, derived via immunoSEQ multiplex PCR, lists solely in-frame clones and lacks some. The data hold approximately 580,000 clones, with around 78% observed a single time. These data were also reused for a study on human thymus T cells.

Sequenced sample: thymocytes. The source of these receptors is a boy under two years old with a congenital heart defect.

The chain joins TRBV4-1 to TRBJ2-5, with D unresolved. Trimming shortened V by 4 bases and J by 5 bases, and 17 bases separated the two germline ends. Germline loops: CDR1 MGHRA, CDR2 YSYEKL. The CDR3 length is 15 residues. CDR3 protein: CASSLRPSTGETQYF. The CDR3, as DNA: TGCGCCAGCAGCCTTCGACCCAGTACCGGGGAGACCCAGTACTTC.

This clone has a single count. The gene calls are TRBV27 and TRBJ2-7; D remains ambiguous. Germline CDR1 and CDR2: MNHEY and SMNVEV (reference sequence). V lost 4 bases to trimming and J lost 0 bases, with 16 bases between them. This CDR3 is built from 16 residues. The CDR3 region is CASSSPTPAGSYEQYF. CDR3 DNA sequence: TGTGCCAGCAGTTCCCCCACACCCGCTGGCTCCTACGAGCAGTACTTC.

V and J are TRBV29-1 and TRBJ2-7; 7 positions agree with TRBD1. The ends lost 7 bases at V and 7 bases at J; junction bases unmatched: 10. The CDR3 has 12 amino acids. Looked up from germline, CDR1 is SQVTM and CDR2 is ANQGSEA. In DNA, the CDR3 is TGCAGCGCAGAACAGGGGTTGGGGGAGCAGTACTTC. Its translation: CSAEQGLGEQYF.

This CDR3 reads CASRFVAGDPYEQYF. CDR3 nucleotides: TGCGCCAGCAGGTTCGTAGCGGGGGATCCCTACGAGCAGTACTTC. The chain employs TRBV10-2 and TRBJ2-7; 9 bases agree with TRBD2. CDR3 size: 15 residues. J lost 2 bases, V lost 6 bases, and 8 bases had no gene match. In germline, CDR1 is WSHSY, CDR2 SAAADI.

The chain carries TRBV18 and TRBJ2-1, with D possibly TRBD2 on 6 matching bases. In germline, CDR1 is KGHSH, CDR2 LQKENI. The length of the CDR3 is 15 residues. The germline V and J ends were trimmed by 1 base and 2 bases, with 9 bases remaining between them. CDR3 region: CASSPRLGPYNEQFF. The CDR3 nucleotides are TGTGCCAGCTCACCACGACTAGGACCCTACAATGAGCAGTTCTTC.

The genes are TRBV11-3 and TRBJ2-5, with 9 bases fitting TRBD1. Germline lookup yields CDR1 SGHNT and CDR2 YENEEA. The CDR3 length is 15 residues. With 4 bases clipped from V and 5 bases from J, the junction kept 8 bases outside the gene matches. The CDR3 sequence is CASSYRDRDWETQYF. CDR3 coding DNA: TGTGCCAGCAGCTACCGGGACAGGGATTGGGAGACCCAGTACTTC.

The chain links TRBV27 to TRBJ2-5; 10 nucleotides align to TRBD2. The CDR3 consists of 16 residues. Germline-derived CDR1 and CDR2 are MNHEY and SMNVEV (reference sequence). With 5 bases clipped from V and 5 bases from J, the junction kept 11 bases outside the gene matches. CDR3 nucleotides: TGTGCCAGCAGTGGATCACTAGCGGGAAGGTCGGAGACCCAGTACTTC. Amino acid sequence: CASSGSLAGRSETQYF.

This chain links TRBV28 with TRBJ2-7, with TRBD1 matching 12 bases. This CDR3 comprises 14 residues. Germline lookup yields CDR1 MDHEN and CDR2 SYDVKM. The V gene end was trimmed by 6 bases and the J gene end by 2 bases; junction bases not matched to a gene: 2. CDR3 DNA sequence: TGTGCCAGCAGCGGGACAGGGGGCACCTACGAGCAGTACTTC. Translated: CASSGTGGTYEQYF.

This clone was counted a single time. V gene TRBV7-9 combines with J gene TRBJ1-3; D not resolved. This CDR3 region has 15 residues. V lost 1 base, J lost 2 bases, and 9 bases lay in between. CDR1 SEHNR and CDR2 FQNEAQ come from the germline V gene (reference sequence). DNA of the CDR3: TGTGCCAGCAGCTTAGGTACCGGTACTGGAAACACCATATATTTT. Protein: CASSLGTGTGNTIYF.

The CDR3 DNA reads TGTGCCAGCTACAGGATGGACAGGGTTATCTCTGGGGCCAACGTCCTGACTTTC. This translates into CASYRMDRVISGANVLTF. The rearrangement uses TRBV19 and TRBJ2-6; 8 nucleotides align to TRBD1. The CDR3 has 18 residues. Germline CDR1 LNHDA, CDR2 SQIVND (reference sequence). Losses at the gene ends were 9 bases for V and 0 bases for J; bases not matched to a gene: 13.

The rearrangement links TRBV11-2 to TRBJ1-4; D not certain. The CDR3 has 16 residues. The V gene's germline CDR1 is SGHAT and CDR2 FQNNGV. Between the trimmed V and J ends, which lost 0 bases and 3 bases, there was a span of 11 bases. The CDR3 here is CASSLDLPLANEKLFF. The CDR3 coding sequence is TGTGCCAGCAGCTTAGATTTGCCACTTGCTAATGAAAAACTGTTTTTT.

The sample holds a few counts of this clone. This chain joins TRBV10-3 and TRBJ2-3; 12 bases are a match to TRBD2. V lost 5 bases, J lost 8 bases, and 2 bases stayed unmatched. The CDR3 has 13 amino acids. Germline V lookup: CDR1 ENHRY, CDR2 SYGVKD. As DNA, the CDR3 is TGTGCCATCAGTCTAGCGGGAGGGCTTACGCAGTATTTT. As protein: CAISLAGGLTQYF.

This clone was seen a few times. The chain links TRBV25-1 to TRBJ2-1; 7 positions match TRBD1. The germline V gene has CDR1 MGHDK and CDR2 SYGVNS. This CDR3 region has 16 residues. Germline trimming cut 6 bases from V and 2 bases from J; bases unmatched to any gene: 10. The CDR3 loop reads CASSQLRGQPYNEQFF. As DNA, the CDR3 is TGTGCCAGCAGCCAATTACGGGGACAGCCCTACAATGAGCAGTTCTTC.

The genes are TRBV11-2 and TRBJ2-1, with TRBD1 identical over 7 bases. Unmatched junction bases numbered 13, after V lost 6 bases and J lost 8 bases. Germline CDR1 SGHAT, CDR2 FQNNGV. This CDR3 has 15 residues. CDR3 DNA: TGTGCCAGCAGACATATTGTGTCCAGGGGGTATGAGCAGTTCTTC. This translates into CASRHIVSRGYEQFF.

This sequence joins TRBV7-2 and TRBJ2-1, with D possibly being TRBD1 (6 bases). Trimming cost V 4 bases and J 1 base, with 14 bases left between them. Germline V gene data show CDR1 as SGHTA and CDR2 as FQGNSA. The length of the CDR3 is 16 residues. CDR3 region: CASSSGVRESYNEQFF. CDR3 in DNA: TGTGCCAGCAGCTCAGGGGTGAGAGAATCCTACAATGAGCAGTTCTTC.

This chain uses TRBV5-6 with TRBJ2-1, with a possible D match to TRBD1 (5 bases). Germline V lookup: CDR1 SGHDT, CDR2 YYEEEE. This CDR3 contains 12 residues. The V end lost 4 bases, the J end lost 7 bases, and 9 bases lay between the germline ends. DNA of the CDR3: TGTGCCAGCAGCCACCGACAGAATGAGCAGTTCTTC. Translating it yields CASSHRQNEQFF. The full variable domain, completed using reference TRBV5-6 and TRBJ2-1, is DAGVTQSPTHLIKTRGQQVTLRCSPKSGHDTVSWYQQALGQGPQFIFQYYEEEERQRGNFPDRFSGHQFPNYSSELNVNALLLGDSALYLCASSHRQNEQFFGPGTRLTVL.

Points on this clone: The sample holds other DNA sequences that translate to the same CDR3. The chain links TRBV5-1 to TRBJ2-7, with 12 bases that match TRBD2. Per germline, CDR1 SGHRS and CDR2 YFSETQ. V gave up 4 bases and J gave up 2 bases; unmatched junction bases: 4. The CDR3 length is 15 residues. CDR3 sequence: CASSPGLAGTYEQYF. The CDR3 DNA is TGCGCCAGCAGCCCCGGACTAGCGGGAACCTACGAGCAGTACTTC.

The gene calls are TRBV28 and TRBJ1-1; D unresolved. CDR3 size: 14 residues. The V end was cut by 1 base, the J end by 1 base, with 7 bases between. CDR1 and CDR2 (germline): MDHEN, SYDVKM. The CDR3 region has the DNA TGTGCCAGCAGTTTATTCGGGTCGAACACTGAAGCTTTCTTT. Translating gives CASSLFGSNTEAFF.

The rearrangement links TRBV19 to TRBJ1-1; D gene unclear. The CDR3 has 12 residues. Germline V lookup: CDR1 LNHDA, CDR2 SQIVND (reference sequence). The V end was cut by 4 bases, the J end by 8 bases, with 11 bases between. CDR3 DNA sequence: TGTGCCAGTAGTACAATAACCGGGGAAGCTTTCTTT. Translated: CASSTITGEAFF.

The chain has TRBV27 and TRBJ2-1, with 9 bases identical to TRBD1. The CDR3 has 16 amino acids. V dropped 10 bases and J dropped 7; count of bases not matched to a gene: 17. Germline assignment: CDR1 MNHEY and CDR2 SMNVEV (reference sequence). Written as DNA, the CDR3 is TGTGCCACCGCACTCGGGATATGGACAGGGGTTAATGAGCAGTTCTTC. Its translation: CATALGIWTGVNEQFF.

This chain joins TRBV29-1 and TRBJ2-2, with 9 positions matching TRBD1. CDR3 length equals 15 residues. V dropped 0 bases and J dropped 5; count of bases not matched to a gene: 4. CDR1 and CDR2 (germline): SQVTM, ANQGSEA. CDR3 nucleotide sequence: TGCAGCGTTGAAGATCGACAGGGGGATACCGGGGAGCTGTTTTTT. Protein product: CSVEDRQGDTGELFF.

The V gene is TRBV9, the J gene TRBJ2-1; perhaps TRBD1 as D (5 bases). Germline V gene data show CDR1 as SGDLS and CDR2 as YYNGEE. The length of the CDR3 is 15 residues. V dropped 0 bases and J dropped 0 bases, with 7 bases sitting between them. CDR3 bases: TGTGCCAGCAGCGTAGGACAGCTCTCCTACAATGAGCAGTTCTTC. Its protein is CASSVGQLSYNEQFF.

The CDR3 DNA reads as TGTGCCAGCAGCTTGCTATTAGCTGGAGAGCAGTACTTC. As protein: CASSLLLAGEQYF. V is TRBV5-4 and J is TRBJ2-7, with no clear D. V was shortened by 1 base and J by 7 bases, with 12 bases between the two germline ends. Germline V lookup: CDR1 SGHNT, CDR2 YYREEE (reference sequence). The CDR3 has 13 residues.

The chain joins TRBV19 to TRBJ1-5; D ambiguous. V was shortened by 4 bases and J by 4 bases, with 14 bases between the two germline ends. The CDR3 has 15 amino acids. The germline CDR1 and CDR2 sequences are LNHDA and SQIVND (reference sequence). The CDR3 nucleotides read TGTGCCAGTAGTACCAGTAGAGGGTTTAATCAGCCCCAGCATTTT. It yields the protein CASSTSRGFNQPQHF.

The chain couples TRBV4-3 to TRBJ2-3; TRBD2 matches 13 bases. With 0 bases clipped from V and 4 bases from J, the junction kept 7 bases outside the gene matches. Per the germline V gene, CDR1 is LGHNA and CDR2 is YSLEER. CDR3 length equals 18 residues. The CDR3 bases are TGCGCCAGCAGCCAAGATGAAGGGACTAGCGGGATCTCAGATACGCAGTATTTT. It encodes CASSQDEGTSGISDTQYF.

The CDR3 nucleotides are TGTGCCAGCAGCTCGCCGGGACAGGGTGGGGAGCAGTACTTC. This sequence encodes CASSSPGQGGEQYF. The chain employs TRBV7-2 and TRBJ2-5; TRBD1 matches 9 bases. The ends lost 4 bases at V and 11 bases at J; junction bases unmatched: 11. The length of the CDR3 is 14 residues. Germline V gene lookup returns CDR1 SGHTA and CDR2 FQGNSA.

The chain uses TRBV2 and TRBJ2-1; 8 nucleotides agree with TRBD2. Looked up from germline, CDR1 is SNHLY and CDR2 is FYNNEI. Trimming cost V 7 bases and J 9 bases; bases outside gene matches: 8. The CDR3 spans 13 residues. DNA of the CDR3: TGTGCCAGCAAGGGACTAGTCTTTAGTGAGCAGTTCTTC. Translating it yields CASKGLVFSEQFF.

The chain carries TRBV11-3 and TRBJ2-7, with D tentatively TRBD1 (5 bases). The ends were cut back, 3 bases at V and 0 bases at J, with 6 bases in the middle. This CDR3 is 13 amino acids long. Germline CDR1 is SGHNT and CDR2 is YENEEA. CDR3 in DNA: TGTGCCAGCAGCTTCGACAGCTCCTACGAGCAGTACTTC. It encodes CASSFDSSYEQYF.

The rearrangement links TRBV4-3 to TRBJ2-1; 11 bases fit TRBD2. CDR1 is LGHNA, CDR2 YSLEER, per germline. Germline trimming cut 0 bases from V and 3 bases from J; bases unmatched to any gene: 13. CDR3 length: 20 residues. CDR3 amino acids: CASSQDNRGWLAGGYNEQFF. DNA of the CDR3: TGCGCCAGCAGCCAAGATAACAGGGGGTGGCTAGCGGGAGGCTACAATGAGCAGTTCTTC.

CDR3 nucleotide sequence: TGCAGCGTTGAAGACCCCGGACTAGCGGGCCAAGAGACCCAGTACTTC. Encoded protein: CSVEDPGLAGQETQYF. The chain has TRBV29-1 and TRBJ2-5; 11 bases are a match to TRBD2. The CDR3 extends over 16 amino acids. Germline CDR1 SQVTM, CDR2 ANQGSEA. V lost 0 bases, J lost 1 base, and 4 bases stayed unmatched. The full variable domain, its missing parts supplied by reference TRBV29-1 and TRBJ2-5, is SAVISQKPSRDICQRGTSLTIQCQVDSQVTMMFWYRQQPGQSLTLIATANQGSEATYESGFVIDKFPISRPNLTFSTLTVSNMSPEDSSIYLCSVEDPGLAGQETQYFGPGTRLLVL.

V usage is TRBV28 and J usage is TRBJ2-7; 11 bases agree with TRBD2. CDR1 and CDR2 from the germline V gene are MDHEN and SYDVKM. V gave up 5 bases and J gave up 4 bases; unmatched junction bases: 10. The CDR3 is 16 amino acids. CDR3 region: CASSPSRLAGFYEQYF. CDR3 bases: TGTGCCAGCAGTCCCTCCCGACTAGCGGGATTTTACGAGCAGTACTTC. Drawing the rest from reference TRBV28 and TRBJ2-7, the complete variable domain is DVKVTQSSRYLVKRTGEKVFLECVQDMDHENMFWYRQDPGLGLRLIYFSYDVKMKEKGDIPEGYSVSREKKERFSLILESASTNQTSMYLCASSPSRLAGFYEQYFGPGTRLTVT.

The chain employs TRBV28 and TRBJ1-4, with 10 bases that match TRBD1. The CDR3 consists of 18 residues. In germline, CDR1 is MDHEN, CDR2 SYDVKM. V shed 5 bases and J 0 bases; nucleotides not matched to a gene: 9. CDR3 bases: TGTGCCAGCAGTGCCCCCCGGGGACAGGGGACAACTAATGAAAAACTGTTTTTT. Translated, it gives CASSAPRGQGTTNEKLFF. Combining the CDR3 with reference TRBV28 and TRBJ1-4 gives the whole variable domain DVKVTQSSRYLVKRTGEKVFLECVQDMDHENMFWYRQDPGLGLRLIYFSYDVKMKEKGDIPEGYSVSREKKERFSLILESASTNQTSMYLCASSAPRGQGTTNEKLFFGSGTQLSVL.